A single sample is the source of the 5 T cell receptor beta chains below, sequenced in a study of blood T cells in healthy people across ages. Through a sample-barcoded 5' primer and a J-beta primer mix, a second PCR was run for roughly 7 to 12 cycles. MiXCR was run by TCRdb on the 5' RACE reads, yielding one entry per CDR3 protein. The table has 750,000 to 1,000,000 distinct CDR3 sequences, about 29% seen once; the top ten hold approximately 10%. These data were likewise used in another study, on T cells of mothers and their children.

Material: blood. The receptors stem from a middle-aged woman in good health.

In its sample, this clonotype was seen a few times. V gene TRBV3-1 combines with J gene TRBJ2-1; 7 bases fit TRBD1. The CDR3 runs 15 residues. The V gene's germline CDR1 is LGHDT and CDR2 YNNKEL (reference sequence). After removal of 4 bases from V and 9 bases from J, the junction contained 12 bases not matched to a gene. For the CDR3, the DNA is TGTGCCAGCAGCCTATCCCCAGCAGGGGGATTTGAGCAGTTCTTC. This sequence encodes CASSLSPAGGFEQFF.

This clonotype occurred a few times. The rearrangement uses TRBV2 and TRBJ2-3; TRBD2 agrees at 11 bases. The CDR3 spans 17 residues. V dropped 6 bases and J dropped 6; count of bases not matched to a gene: 14. The V gene's germline CDR1 is SNHLY and CDR2 FYNNEI. The DNA for the CDR3 is TGTGCCAGCAGGAGATTTGGGACTAGCGGTGAGGTCGATACGCAGTATTTT. It encodes CASRRFGTSGEVDTQYF.

CDR3 protein: CANMKGARMGEQYF. CDR3 DNA: TGTGCCAACATGAAGGGAGCGCGCATGGGCGAGCAGTACTTC. This chain joins TRBV7-2 and TRBJ2-5, with a tentative D call TRBD2 (5 bases). The end of the DNA fits TRBJ2-7 better, so the J call may be wrong. The CDR3 runs to 14 residues. Germline values: CDR1 SGHTA, CDR2 FQGNSA.

Concerning this clonotype: The junction and the germline gene differ at one end; a read error may be behind it. The rearrangement joins TRBV7-9 to TRBJ1-1; 8 nucleotides agree with TRBD1. The CDR3 totals 15 residues. Germline V lookup: CDR1 SEHNR, CDR2 FQNEAQ (reference sequence). CDR3 residues: CACSLGQGRNTEAFF. The CDR3, as DNA: TGTGCCTGCAGCTTAGGACAGGGCCGAAACACTGAAGCTTTCTTT.

This clonotype was counted only a few times. This rearrangement joins TRBV7-3 to TRBJ2-3; TRBD2 matches 15 bases. Germline V gene lookup returns CDR1 SGHTA and CDR2 FQGTGA. Losses at the gene ends were 5 bases for V and 4 bases for J; bases not matched to a gene: 7. The CDR3 consists of 17 residues. This CDR3 is CASSPGLAGGQADTQYF. For the CDR3, the DNA is TGTGCCAGCAGCCCCGGACTAGCGGGGGGGCAAGCAGATACGCAGTATTTT.